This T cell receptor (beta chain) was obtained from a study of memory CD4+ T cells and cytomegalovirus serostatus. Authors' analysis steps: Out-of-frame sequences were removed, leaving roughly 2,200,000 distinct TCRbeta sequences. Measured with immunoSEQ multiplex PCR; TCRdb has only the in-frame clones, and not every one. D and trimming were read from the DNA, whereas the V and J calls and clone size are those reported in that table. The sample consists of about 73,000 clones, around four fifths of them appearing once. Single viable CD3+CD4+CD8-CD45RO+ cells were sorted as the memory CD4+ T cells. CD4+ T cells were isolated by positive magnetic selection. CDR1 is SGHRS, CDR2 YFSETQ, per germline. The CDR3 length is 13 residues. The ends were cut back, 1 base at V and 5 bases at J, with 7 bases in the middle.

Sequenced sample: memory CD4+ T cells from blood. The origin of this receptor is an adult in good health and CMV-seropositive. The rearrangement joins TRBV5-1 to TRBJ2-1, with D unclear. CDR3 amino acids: CASSLNWDNEQFF. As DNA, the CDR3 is TGCGCCAGCAGCTTGAATTGGGACAATGAGCAGTTCTTC.